This TCR beta chain originates from a study of blood T cell repertoires in COVID-19. About the study: Specimens from acute and convalescent COVID-19 originated in the United States, Italy and Spain. Sources were T cells, B-cell-depleted T cells, or PBMCs; the material itself was cDNA or gDNA.

V lost 2 bases, J lost 7 bases, and 4 bases stayed unmatched. Germline V gene lookup returns CDR1 ENHRY and CDR2 SYGVKD. The CDR3 loop spans 15 amino acids. In the original workflow: The assay estimated nucleated cells by amplifying reference gene primers. Clones were read by immunoSEQ multiplex PCR, and TCRdb kept only the in-frame ones, dropping some. V, J and clone size reflect that table, while D and trimming were determined from the DNA. The table shows about 190,000 clones, with 84% occurring only once. The study counted Cohort 3 donors as recovered given two negative PCRs, clearance, or symptom resolution.

The source is a woman in her twenties or thirties who had recovered from COVID-19. Sequencing used PBMCs or T cells enriched from blood (not recorded which). This chain links TRBV10-3 with TRBJ1-6; 8 bases align to TRBD1. DNA for the CDR3: TGTGCCATCAGTGAGGTGGGACAGGCGAATTCACCCCTCCACTTT. It translates to CAISEVGQANSPLHF.